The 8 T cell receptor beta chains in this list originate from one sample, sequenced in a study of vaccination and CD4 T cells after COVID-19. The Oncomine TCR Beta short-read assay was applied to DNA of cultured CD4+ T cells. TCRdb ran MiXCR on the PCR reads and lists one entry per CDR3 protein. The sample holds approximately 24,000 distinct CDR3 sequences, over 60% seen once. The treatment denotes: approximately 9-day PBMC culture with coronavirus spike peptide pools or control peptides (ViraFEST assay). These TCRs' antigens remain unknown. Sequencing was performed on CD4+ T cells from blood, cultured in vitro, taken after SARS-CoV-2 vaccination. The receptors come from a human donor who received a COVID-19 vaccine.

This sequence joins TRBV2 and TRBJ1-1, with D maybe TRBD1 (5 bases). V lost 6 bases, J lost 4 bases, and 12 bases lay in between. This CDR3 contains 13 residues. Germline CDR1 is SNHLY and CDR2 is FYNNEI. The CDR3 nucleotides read TGTGCCAGCAGCAAAGAGGGGAGCACTGAAGCTTTCTTT. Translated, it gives CASSKEGSTEAFF. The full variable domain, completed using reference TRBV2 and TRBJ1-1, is EPEVTQTPSHQVTQMGQEVILRCVPISNHLYFYWYRQILGQKVEFLVSFYNNEISEKSEIFDDQFSVERPDGSNFTLKIRSTKLEDSAMYFCASSKEGSTEAFFGQGTRLTVV.

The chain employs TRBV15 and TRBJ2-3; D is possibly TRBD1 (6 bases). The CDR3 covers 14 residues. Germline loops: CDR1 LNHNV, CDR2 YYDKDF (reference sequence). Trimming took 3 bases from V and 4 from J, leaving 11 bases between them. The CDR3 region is CATSRGDISDTQYF. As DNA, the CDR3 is TGTGCCACCAGCAGGGGGGACATCTCAGATACGCAGTATTTT.

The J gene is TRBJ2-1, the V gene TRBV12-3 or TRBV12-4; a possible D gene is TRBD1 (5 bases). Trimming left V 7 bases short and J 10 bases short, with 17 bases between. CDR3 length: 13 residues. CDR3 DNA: TGTGCCAGCACAGGGCAGGCTGTGGGGGAGCAGTTCTTC. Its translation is CASTGQAVGEQFF.

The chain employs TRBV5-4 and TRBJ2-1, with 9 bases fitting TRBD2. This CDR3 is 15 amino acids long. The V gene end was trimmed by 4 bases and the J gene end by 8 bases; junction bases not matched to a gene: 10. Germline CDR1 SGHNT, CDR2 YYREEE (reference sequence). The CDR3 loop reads CASSRGGGAFDEQFF. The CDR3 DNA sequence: TGTGCCAGCAGCCGGGGCGGGGGGGCCTTCGATGAGCAGTTCTTC.

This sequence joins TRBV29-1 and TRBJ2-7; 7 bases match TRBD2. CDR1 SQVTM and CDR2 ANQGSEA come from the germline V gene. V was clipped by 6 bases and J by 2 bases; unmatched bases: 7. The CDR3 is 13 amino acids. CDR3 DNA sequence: TGCAGCGTCTCGGGTCGGGGGGCCTACGAGCAGTACTTC. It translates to CSVSGRGAYEQYF.

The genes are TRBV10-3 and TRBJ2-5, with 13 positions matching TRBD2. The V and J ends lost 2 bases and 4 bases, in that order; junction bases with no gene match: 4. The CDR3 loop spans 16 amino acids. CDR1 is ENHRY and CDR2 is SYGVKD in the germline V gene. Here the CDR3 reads CAISETRTSGGETQYF. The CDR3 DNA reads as TGTGCCATCAGTGAGACAAGGACTAGCGGGGGAGAGACCCAGTACTTC.

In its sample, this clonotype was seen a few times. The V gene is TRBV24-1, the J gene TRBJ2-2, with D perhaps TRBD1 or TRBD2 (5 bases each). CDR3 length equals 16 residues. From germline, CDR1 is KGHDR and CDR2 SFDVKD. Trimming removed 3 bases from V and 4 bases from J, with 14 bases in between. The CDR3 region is CATSDPYLGTTGELFF. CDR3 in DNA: TGTGCCACCAGTGATCCGTACCTTGGGACCACCGGGGAGCTGTTTTTT.

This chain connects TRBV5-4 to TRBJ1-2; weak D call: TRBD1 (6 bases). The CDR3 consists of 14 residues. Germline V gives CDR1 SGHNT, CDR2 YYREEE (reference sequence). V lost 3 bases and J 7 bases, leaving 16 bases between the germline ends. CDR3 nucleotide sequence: TGTGCCAGCAGCTCGGTCGGGGGGCAGGGTGGCTACACCTTC. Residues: CASSSVGGQGGYTF. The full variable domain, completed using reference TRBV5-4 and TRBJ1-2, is ETGVTQSPTHLIKTRGQQVTLRCSSQSGHNTVSWYQQALGQGPQFIFQYYREEENGRGNFPPRFSGLQFPNYSSELNVNALELDDSALYLCASSSVGGQGGYTFGSGTRLTVV.